This T cell receptor beta chain stems from a study of CD8 T cells in Susac syndrome. It was with random hexamers that about 0.45 to 1 ug RNA was reverse transcribed. TCRdb re-called the immunoSEQ multiplex PCR reads with MiXCR, one entry per CDR3 protein. Among about 130,000 distinct CDR3 sequences listed, more than 75% were seen once. The length of the CDR3 is 15 residues. Trimming took 3 bases from V and 0 from J, leaving 11 bases between them. The V gene's germline CDR1 is SQVTM and CDR2 ANQGSEA. The TCR was taken from a human donor with multiple sclerosis. This chain uses TRBV29-1 with TRBJ2-2, with D perhaps TRBD2 (5 bases). The sample taken for sequencing was CD8+ T cells from PBMCs. CDR3 in DNA: TGCAGCGTTGAGTGGGCGGGTGCGAACACCGGGGAGCTGTTTTTT. Protein product: CSVEWAGANTGELFF.